Listed below are T cell receptor beta chains from one sample, sequenced in a study of molecular identifiers for immune sequencing clone quantification. TCRdb fed the PCR reads into MiXCR, producing one record per CDR3 protein. The repertoire holds approximately 500,000 distinct CDR3 sequences, with about 21% as singletons. Sequenced: naive CD8+ T cells from blood, with Jurkat cell RNA spiked in. The origin of the receptors is a human donor in good health. Some libraries in this study had Jurkat cell RNA spiked in. The conserved cysteine and the conserved F or W are not part of the CDR3 here.

TRBJ2-7 TRBV25-1 ASRKLPLAGAYEQY
TRBJ2-7 TRBV11-1 ASSFDFSSGNYEQY
TRBJ2-7 TRBV28 ASQGEPGLGTYEQY
TRBJ2-7 TRBV5-4 ASRSVTSGNHEQY
TRBJ1-1 TRBV6-2/TRBV6-3 ASTFGWGTEAF
TRBJ2-7 TRBV30 AWSADSVYEQY
TRBJ2-3 TRBV28 ASSLGMSTDTQY
TRBJ2-3 TRBV12-3/TRBV12-4 ASSFVLAGGPDTQY
TRBJ1-5 TRBV28 ASSSSRASNQPQH
TRBJ1-1 TRBV6-2/TRBV6-3 ASTTGLNTEAF
TRBJ1-2 TRBV7-2 ASSLVRPGQGSFGYT
TRBJ2-7 TRBV20-1 SAEGGYNSYEQY
TRBJ2-1 TRBV11-2 ASSLEGVTEQF
TRBJ2-7 TRBV21-1 ASSKGGTGRGICEQY
TRBJ2-1 TRBV11-2 ASSSGQGRVTHEQF
TRBJ2-7 TRBV28 ASSPRQGPYEQY